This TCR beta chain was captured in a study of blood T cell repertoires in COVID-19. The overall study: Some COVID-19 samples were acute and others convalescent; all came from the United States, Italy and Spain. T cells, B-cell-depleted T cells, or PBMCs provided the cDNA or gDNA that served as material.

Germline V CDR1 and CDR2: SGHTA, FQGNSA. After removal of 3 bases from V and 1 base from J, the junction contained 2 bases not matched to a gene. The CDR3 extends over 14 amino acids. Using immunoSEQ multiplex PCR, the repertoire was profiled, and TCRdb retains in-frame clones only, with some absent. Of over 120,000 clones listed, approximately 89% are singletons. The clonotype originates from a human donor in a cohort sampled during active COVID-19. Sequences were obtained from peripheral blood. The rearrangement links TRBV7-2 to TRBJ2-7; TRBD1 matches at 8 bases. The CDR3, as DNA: TGTGCCAGCAGCTTTGGACAGGGTTCCTACGAGCAGTACTTC. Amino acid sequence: CASSFGQGSYEQYF.